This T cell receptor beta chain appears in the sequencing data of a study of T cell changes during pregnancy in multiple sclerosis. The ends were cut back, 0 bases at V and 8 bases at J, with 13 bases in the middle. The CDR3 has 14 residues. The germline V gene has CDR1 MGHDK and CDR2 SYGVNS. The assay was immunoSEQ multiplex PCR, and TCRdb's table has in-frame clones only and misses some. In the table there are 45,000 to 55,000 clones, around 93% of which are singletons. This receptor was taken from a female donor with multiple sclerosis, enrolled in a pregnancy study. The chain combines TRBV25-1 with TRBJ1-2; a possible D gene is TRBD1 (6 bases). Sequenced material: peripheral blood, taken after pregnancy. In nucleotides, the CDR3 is TGTGCCAGCAGTGAATATCGGGGTCAGGGGGGCTACACCTTC. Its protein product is CASSEYRGQGGYTF.